The 6 T cell receptor beta chains reported below all come from one sample, sequenced in a study of blood T cells in healthy people across ages. Using a J-beta primer mix together with a sample-barcoded 5' primer, a second PCR was run for 7 to 11 cycles. Each CDR3 protein is one row after TCRdb ran MiXCR on the 5' RACE reads. The repertoire has about 1,400,000 distinct CDR3 sequences, roughly 59% of them found once; the top ten carry 6.5% to 8.5%. The sample consisted of blood. The receptors originated from a man between 18 and 29 years old in good health.

The genes are TRBV6-2 or TRBV6-3 and TRBJ2-2; D not resolved. CDR1 and CDR2 (germline): MNHEY, SVGEGT. V lost 0 bases, J lost 10 bases, and 3 bases lay in between. This CDR3 spans 11 amino acids. CDR3 nucleotides: TGTGCCAGCAGTTACTCGATGGAGCTGTTTTTT. Its protein is CASSYSMELFF.

The rearrangement links TRBV20-1 to TRBJ2-5; 8 positions match TRBD1. With 3 bases clipped from V and 5 bases from J, the junction kept 5 bases outside the gene matches. The CDR3 runs to 13 residues. Looked up from germline, CDR1 is DFQATT and CDR2 is SNEGSKA (reference sequence). CDR3 bases: TGCAGTGCTAGGGACAGGGTTGGGGAGACCCAGTACTTC. Its protein is CSARDRVGETQYF.

The chain links TRBV4-1 to TRBJ2-1; 7 positions agree with TRBD2. With 4 bases clipped from V and 7 bases from J, the junction kept 16 bases outside the gene matches. This CDR3 region has 17 residues. From germline, CDR1 is MGHRA and CDR2 YSYEKL. The CDR3 bases are TGCGCCAGCAGCCTCCGAGACCCCAAGCGGGGAAATAATGAGCAGTTCTTC. It codes for CASSLRDPKRGNNEQFF.

V is TRBV5-1 and J is TRBJ2-7; 11 bases match TRBD2. TRBJ2-5 matches the DNA end more closely, so the J call is doubtful. The germline CDR1 and CDR2 sequences are SGHRS and YFSETQ. This CDR3 has 13 residues. The CDR3, as DNA: TGCGCCAGCAACCCTAGCGGGGGGGAGACCCAGTACTTC. Protein product: CASNPSGGETQYF.

The chain carries TRBV27 and TRBJ2-3; D might be TRBD2 (6 bases). CDR1 MNHEY and CDR2 SMNVEV come from the germline V gene (reference sequence). V gave up 7 bases and J gave up 11 bases, with 10 bases separating them. The CDR3 is 10 amino acids. CDR3 in DNA: TGTGCCAGCACTCTCGGGGGGCAGTATTTT. This codes for CASTLGGQYF.

V and J are TRBV29-1 and TRBJ2-3; 8 bases match TRBD2. The V gene's germline CDR1 is SQVTM and CDR2 ANQGSEA. V trimming: 4 bases; J trimming: 5 bases; junction bases outside the gene matches: 2. The CDR3 is 12 amino acids. The CDR3: CSVGLALDTQYF. Written as DNA, the CDR3 is TGCAGCGTTGGACTAGCGTTAGATACGCAGTATTTT.